These T cell receptor beta chains were read from a single sample in a study of human versus mouse CDR3 diversity and MHC coevolution. Generated by immunoSEQ multiplex PCR, the TCRdb table keeps only in-frame clones and is missing some. This table holds tens of thousands of clones, 90% to 95% found once. The specimen was naive CD4+ T cells from blood. The source is a person aged 30 to 69 in good health. CDR3s include the opening cysteine and the closing phenylalanine or tryptophan. The D gene is left open where the match is weak. The listing skips clone size in some rows; elsewhere it reads once, few, many or a size class.

length: 17; V: TRBV5-1; size: -; J: TRBJ2-1; D: TRBD2; CDR3: CASSLGGGLAGVDEQFF; DNA: TGCGCCAGCAGCTTGGGAGGAGGACTAGCGGGAGTTGATGAGCAGTTCTTC
length: 15; V: TRBV9; size: -; J: TRBJ2-3; D: TRBD1; CDR3: CASSVQGQVTDTQYF; DNA: TGTGCCAGCAGCGTACAAGGACAGGTAACAGATACGCAGTATTTT
length: 16; V: TRBV14; size: -; J: TRBJ2-5; D: TRBD2; CDR3: CASSPAGLAGGGTQYF; DNA: TGTGCCAGCAGCCCCGCGGGACTAGCGGGGGGCGGGACCCAGTACTTC
length: 11; V: TRBV13; size: -; J: TRBJ2-1; D: -; CDR3: CASRSLNEQFF; DNA: TGTGCCAGCAGATCCCTTAATGAGCAGTTCTTC
length: 15; V: TRBV19; size: -; J: TRBJ2-3; D: TRBD2; CDR3: CASSIPSGGTDTQYF; DNA: TGTGCCAGTAGTATCCCTAGCGGGGGCACAGATACGCAGTATTTT
length: 10; V: TRBV29-1; size: -; J: TRBJ1-1; D: -; CDR3: CSVWRIKAFF; DNA: TGCAGCGTTTGGAGAATTAAAGCTTTCTTT
length: 11; V: TRBV6-5; size: -; J: TRBJ1-1; D: -; CDR3: CASSYPGEAFF; DNA: TGTGCCAGCAGTTACCCAGGTGAAGCTTTCTTT
length: 14; V: TRBV14; size: -; J: TRBJ1-1; D: -; CDR3: CASSHLGDRTEAFF; DNA: TGTGCCAGCAGCCACTTAGGGGATAGGACTGAAGCTTTCTTT
length: 16; V: TRBV11-2; size: -; J: TRBJ2-7; D: TRBD1; CDR3: CASSLDLAGGSYEQYF; DNA: TGTGCCAGCAGCTTAGATCTGGCAGGGGGCAGCTACGAGCAGTACTTC
length: 12; V: TRBV5-1; size: -; J: TRBJ1-2; D: -; CDR3: CASSRTAYGYTF; DNA: TGCGCCAGCAGCCGGACAGCCTATGGCTACACCTTC
length: 14; V: TRBV6-5; size: -; J: TRBJ1-2; D: -; CDR3: CASSYTRNNYGYTF; DNA: TGTGCCAGCAGTTACACACGCAATAACTATGGCTACACCTTC
length: 16; V: TRBV4-2; size: -; J: TRBJ1-4; D: -; CDR3: CASSQGAPGIQEKLFF; DNA: TGTGCCAGCAGCCAAGGCGCACCAGGAATTCAGGAAAAACTGTTTTTT
length: 17; V: TRBV10-3; size: -; J: TRBJ2-2; D: -; CDR3: CAISESSDPRDPGELFF; DNA: TGTGCCATCAGTGAGTCTTCGGACCCCAGGGATCCCGGGGAGCTGTTTTTT
length: 13; V: TRBV7-2; size: once; J: TRBJ1-2; D: -; CDR3: CASSGQSAGGYTF; DNA: TGTGCCAGCAGCGGACAGTCGGCGGGTGGCTACACCTTC
length: 11; V: TRBV7-2; size: -; J: TRBJ2-3; D: -; CDR3: CASSPDFGQYF; DNA: TGTGCCAGCAGCCCAGACTTTGGGCAGTATTTT
length: 14; V: TRBV5-6; size: once; J: TRBJ2-7; D: TRBD1; CDR3: CASSGQGGPYEQYF; DNA: TGTGCCAGCAGCGGACAGGGAGGCCCCTACGAGCAGTACTTC
length: 15; V: TRBV19; size: -; J: TRBJ1-1; D: TRBD1; CDR3: CASSPRTGKVTEAFF; DNA: TGTGCCAGTAGTCCCAGGACAGGGAAAGTAACTGAAGCTTTCTTT
length: 13; V: TRBV5-1; size: -; J: TRBJ2-7; D: -; CDR3: CASSFGVSFEQYF; DNA: TGCGCCAGCAGCTTCGGGGTTTCATTCGAGCAGTACTTC
length: 13; V: TRBV6-5; size: -; J: TRBJ2-7; D: -; CDR3: CASSEGTRLEQYF; DNA: TGTGCCAGCAGTGAAGGGACAAGGCTCGAGCAGTACTTC
length: 14; V: TRBV29-1; size: -; J: TRBJ2-2; D: -; CDR3: CSVERQANTGELFF; DNA: TGCAGCGTTGAAAGACAAGCGAACACCGGGGAGCTGTTTTTT
length: 16; V: TRBV6-5; size: -; J: TRBJ1-1; D: -; CDR3: CASSYLARGANTEAFF; DNA: TGTGCCAGCAGTTACCTGGCCAGGGGTGCGAACACTGAAGCTTTCTTT
length: 16; V: TRBV19; size: -; J: TRBJ2-1; D: TRBD2; CDR3: CASSGTSGSSYNEQFF; DNA: TGTGCCAGTAGTGGGACTAGCGGGAGCTCCTACAATGAGCAGTTCTTC
length: 10; V: TRBV20-1; size: -; J: TRBJ2-7; D: -; CDR3: CSAANNEQYF; DNA: TGCAGTGCAGCCAATAACGAGCAGTACTTC
length: 13; V: TRBV7-2; size: -; J: TRBJ2-7; D: -; CDR3: CASSLYEPLEQYF; DNA: TGTGCCAGCAGCTTATACGAGCCCCTCGAGCAGTACTTC
length: 12; V: TRBV28; size: -; J: TRBJ2-1; D: -; CDR3: CASRIPGNSQFF; DNA: TGTGCCAGCAGGATCCCAGGCAATTCGCAGTTCTTC
length: 14; V: TRBV15; size: once; J: TRBJ1-3; D: -; CDR3: CATEGHSSGNTIYF; DNA: TGTGCCACCGAAGGACATAGCTCTGGAAACACCATATATTTT
length: 16; V: TRBV5-1; size: -; J: TRBJ1-3; D: -; CDR3: CASSLTTGNSGNTIYF; DNA: TGCGCCAGCAGCCTAACGACGGGAAACTCTGGAAACACCATATATTTT
length: 15; V: TRBV5-5; size: -; J: TRBJ2-5; D: TRBD2; CDR3: CASSSAWWGGETQYF; DNA: TGTGCCAGCAGCTCGGCGTGGTGGGGGGGAGAGACCCAGTACTTC
length: 18; V: TRBV18; size: once; J: TRBJ2-7; D: TRBD1; CDR3: CASSLGTVRENSPYEQYF; DNA: TGTGCCAGCTCACTGGGGACAGTAAGGGAGAACTCCCCCTACGAGCAGTACTTC
length: 12; V: TRBV7-2; size: few; J: TRBJ2-7; D: -; CDR3: CASSLYSREQYF; DNA: TGTGCCAGCAGCTTATACTCCCGCGAGCAGTACTTC
length: 15; V: TRBV5-5; size: -; J: TRBJ2-1; D: -; CDR3: CASFGRVSSYNEQFF; DNA: TGTGCCAGCTTCGGCAGGGTTAGCTCCTACAATGAGCAGTTCTTC
length: 14; V: TRBV7-6; size: -; J: TRBJ1-6; D: -; CDR3: CASSSQRFNSPLHF; DNA: TGTGCCAGCAGTTCACAGAGATTTAATTCACCCCTCCACTTT
length: 15; V: TRBV25-1; size: -; J: TRBJ2-5; D: TRBD1; CDR3: CASSEGDRVEETQYF; DNA: TGTGCCAGCAGTGAAGGAGACAGGGTGGAAGAGACCCAGTACTTC
length: 13; V: TRBV7-3; size: -; J: TRBJ1-2; D: -; CDR3: CASSARTDGGYTF; DNA: TGTGCCAGCAGCGCCCGGACAGACGGCGGCTACACCTTC
length: 13; V: TRBV7-2; size: -; J: TRBJ1-1; D: -; CDR3: CASSLSGNTEAFF; DNA: TGTGCCAGCAGCCTATCGGGGAACACTGAAGCTTTCTTT
length: 14; V: TRBV7-9; size: -; J: TRBJ1-2; D: -; CDR3: CASNIPTGVYGYTF; DNA: TGTGCCAGCAATATTCCGACGGGAGTCTATGGCTACACCTTC
length: 16; V: TRBV9; size: -; J: TRBJ2-7; D: TRBD2; CDR3: CASSEGSGRPGDEQYF; DNA: TGTGCCAGCAGCGAGGGCAGCGGGAGGCCCGGTGACGAGCAGTACTTC
length: 14; V: TRBV9; size: -; J: TRBJ2-1; D: -; CDR3: CASSGGISYNEQFF; DNA: TGTGCCAGCAGCGGAGGTATCTCCTACAATGAGCAGTTCTTC
length: 15; V: TRBV7-2; size: -; J: TRBJ2-5; D: TRBD2; CDR3: CASSPQRLGGETQYF; DNA: TGTGCCAGCAGCCCTCAGCGGTTGGGGGGGGAGACCCAGTACTTC
length: 13; V: TRBV30; size: -; J: TRBJ1-1; D: TRBD1; CDR3: CASERGLGTEAFF; DNA: TGTGCCTCCGAAAGGGGGCTTGGGACTGAAGCTTTCTTT
length: 14; V: TRBV19; size: -; J: TRBJ2-5; D: -; CDR3: CASSIGRRRETQYF; DNA: TGTGCCAGTAGTATAGGTAGGCGCAGGGAGACCCAGTACTTC
length: 14; V: TRBV7-2; size: -; J: TRBJ1-2; D: TRBD1; CDR3: CASSFRTGDRGYTF; DNA: TGTGCCAGCAGCTTCCGGACAGGGGATAGGGGCTACACCTTC
length: 13; V: TRBV27; size: few; J: TRBJ1-2; D: -; CDR3: CASRLDSNYGYTF; DNA: TGTGCCAGCAGGCTGGACAGCAACTATGGCTACACCTTC
length: 16; V: TRBV7-3; size: -; J: TRBJ2-1; D: TRBD2; CDR3: CASSKTLAGGYNEQFF; DNA: TGTGCCAGCAGCAAGACACTAGCGGGAGGCTACAATGAGCAGTTCTTC
length: 16; V: TRBV7-2; size: -; J: TRBJ1-4; D: TRBD1; CDR3: CASSLGNRGRYEKLFF; DNA: TGTGCCAGCAGCTTAGGGAACAGGGGTCGGTACGAAAAACTGTTTTTT
length: 15; V: TRBV30; size: -; J: TRBJ2-3; D: TRBD2; CDR3: CAWGAGGPYTDTQYF; DNA: TGTGCCTGGGGTGCGGGAGGGCCTTACACAGATACGCAGTATTTT
length: 12; V: TRBV5-6; size: -; J: TRBJ2-7; D: -; CDR3: CASSHGQYEQYF; DNA: TGTGCCAGCAGCCACGGACAGTACGAGCAGTACTTC
length: 13; V: TRBV6-6; size: few; J: TRBJ1-3; D: -; CDR3: CASRTGTKNTIYF; DNA: TGTGCCAGCAGAACCGGGACAAAAAACACCATATATTTT
length: 15; V: TRBV15; size: -; J: TRBJ2-2; D: -; CDR3: CATSRDLRASGELFF; DNA: TGTGCCACCAGCAGGGATTTGCGGGCATCCGGGGAGCTGTTTTTT
length: 12; V: TRBV28; size: once; J: TRBJ1-1; D: -; CDR3: CASSLKRGSAFF; DNA: TGTGCCAGCAGTTTAAAAAGGGGGAGTGCTTTCTTT